A single sample gave rise to the 11 T cell receptor beta chains below, sequenced in a study of blood T cell repertoires in COVID-19. Repertoires were generated with immunoSEQ multiplex PCR, while TCRdb's copy carries only in-frame clones and drops some. The sample gives approximately 200,000 clones, approximately 85% of which show up once; approximately 10% is in the top ten. The sample comprised peripheral blood. The source is a human donor with active or convalescent COVID-19. The donor label of this sample is uncertain.

The genes are TRBV2 and TRBJ1-5, with TRBD1 as a possible D gene (5 bases). The CDR3 totals 15 residues. Germline lookup yields CDR1 SNHLY and CDR2 FYNNEI. V dropped 4 bases and J dropped 4 bases, with 14 bases sitting between them. The CDR3, as DNA: TGTGCCAGCAGTGGGCAGGGCCCAAGGAATCAGCCCCAGCATTTT. The encoded protein is CASSGQGPRNQPQHF. The full variable domain, in which reference TRBV2 and TRBJ1-5 provide the parts outside the CDR3, is EPEVTQTPSHQVTQMGQEVILRCVPISNHLYFYWYRQILGQKVEFLVSFYNNEISEKSEIFDDQFSVERPDGSNFTLKIRSTKLEDSAMYFCASSGQGPRNQPQHFGDGTRLSIL.

This chain uses TRBV11-3 with TRBJ2-5; the D gene is possibly TRBD2 (6 bases). The CDR3 contains 17 residues. Germline V CDR1 and CDR2: SGHNT, YENEEA. The V and J ends lost 8 bases and 1 base respectively, with 23 bases between them. Here the CDR3 DNA reads TGTGCCAGCTGCATAAGAGGGGCCCTTAGCGGCCAAGAGACCCAGTACTTC. Translated, it gives CASCIRGALSGQETQYF.

This sequence joins TRBV24-1 and TRBJ2-3, with a possible D match to TRBD2 (6 bases). The CDR3 extends over 17 amino acids. In germline, CDR1 is KGHDR, CDR2 SFDVKD. Trimming took off 3 bases at V and 2 bases at J, with 17 bases between the two ends. The CDR3 region has the DNA TGTGCCACCAGTGATCCACTCCCGGGAGCCAACACAGATACGCAGTATTTT. It yields the protein CATSDPLPGANTDTQYF.

The chain links TRBV3-1 (or the pseudogene TRBV3-2) to TRBJ1-3; the D gene is possibly TRBD1 (6 bases). CDR1 is LGHDT and CDR2 is YNNKEL in the germline V gene (reference sequence). With 3 bases removed from V and 2 bases from J, the gap between germline ends came to 14 bases. This CDR3 spans 16 amino acids. Here the CDR3 reads CASSQLTTGPGNTIYF. CDR3 coding DNA: TGTGCCAGCAGCCAGTTAACCACAGGGCCTGGAAACACCATATATTTT.

This rearrangement joins TRBV24-1 to TRBJ2-3, with D hard to call. The germline V gene has CDR1 KGHDR and CDR2 SFDVKD. The V end lost 4 bases, the J end lost 1 base, and 14 bases lay between the germline ends. The CDR3 runs 16 residues. CDR3 residues: CATSDPAGGGTDTQYF. Here the CDR3 DNA reads TGTGCCACCAGTGACCCTGCTGGCGGCGGCACAGATACGCAGTATTTT.

The table lists this clone with a few counts. This sequence joins TRBV28 and TRBJ2-1; TRBD1 agrees at 9 bases. CDR1 and CDR2 from the germline V gene are MDHEN and SYDVKM. The J segment lost 5 bases and the V segment lost 10 bases, leaving 12 bases of the junction unmatched. This CDR3 has 15 amino acids. CDR3 sequence reads: CATFKPGQGNNEQFF. The DNA of the CDR3 is TGTGCCACCTTTAAACCGGGACAGGGAAACAATGAGCAGTTCTTC.

The chain uses TRBV28 and TRBJ2-7; the match to TRBD2 covers 8 bases. From germline, CDR1 is MDHEN and CDR2 SYDVKM. V lost 6 bases, J lost 2 bases, and 6 bases stayed unmatched. This CDR3 is 14 amino acids long. The CDR3 sequence: CASSLAGETYEQYF. CDR3 bases: TGTGCCAGCAGCCTAGCGGGCGAGACCTACGAGCAGTACTTC. The complete variable domain, with remaining parts taken from reference TRBV28 and TRBJ2-7, reads DVKVTQSSRYLVKRTGEKVFLECVQDMDHENMFWYRQDPGLGLRLIYFSYDVKMKEKGDIPEGYSVSREKKERFSLILESASTNQTSMYLCASSLAGETYEQYFGPGTRLTVT.

This chain uses TRBV6-5 with TRBJ2-5, with D tentatively TRBD1 (6 bases). CDR1 and CDR2 from the germline V gene are MNHEY and SVGAGI. The CDR3 is made up of 15 amino acids. Between the trimmed V and J ends, which lost 5 bases and 2 bases, there was a span of 15 bases. CDR3 nucleotide sequence: TGTGCCAGCAGTCCTAGCAGGGGTTCACAAGAGACCCAGTACTTC. It codes for CASSPSRGSQETQYF.

The chain carries TRBV29-1 and TRBJ1-5, with D perhaps matching TRBD1 (5 bases). The germline V gene has CDR1 SQVTM and CDR2 ANQGSEA. This CDR3 spans 12 amino acids. Deletions cut 4 bases from V and 5 bases from J, with 9 bases between. The CDR3 protein is CSVGARDQPQHF. CDR3 bases: TGCAGCGTTGGAGCCAGGGATCAGCCCCAGCATTTT.

V usage is TRBV3-1 (or the pseudogene TRBV3-2) and J usage is TRBJ2-3; 13 nucleotides line up with TRBD2. This CDR3 comprises 15 residues. Germline V gene data show CDR1 as LGHDT and CDR2 as YNNKEL (reference sequence). The junction had 7 bases not matched to a gene; V was cut back by 4 bases and J by 9 bases. The CDR3 region is CASSRGLAGVSTQYF. The CDR3 region has the DNA TGTGCCAGCAGCCGAGGACTAGCGGGAGTATCCACGCAGTATTTT.

The rearrangement joins TRBV7-2 to TRBJ2-3; TRBD2 matches 12 bases. Germline CDR1 SGHTA, CDR2 FQGNSA. CDR3 length: 18 amino acids. With 5 bases clipped from V and 4 bases from J, the junction kept 13 bases outside the gene matches. The chain's CDR3 is CASSPARLAGVGADTQYF. For the CDR3, the DNA is TGTGCCAGCAGCCCCGCCCGACTAGCGGGAGTTGGGGCAGATACGCAGTATTTT. Based on the CDR3 plus reference TRBV7-2 and TRBJ2-3, the full variable domain is GAGVSQSPSNKVTEKGKDVELRCDPISGHTALYWYRQSLGQGLEFLIYFQGNSAPDKSGLPSDRFSAERTGGSVSTLTIQRTQQEDSAVYLCASSPARLAGVGADTQYFGPGTRLTVL.